This TCR beta chain emerged from a study of blood T cells in healthy people across ages. Study results and limitations: It was not known whether donors were CMV positive (a possible confounder of expanded clonotype changes).

V was shortened by 4 bases and J by 5 bases, with 15 bases between the two germline ends. Looked up from germline, CDR1 is SGHRS and CDR2 is YFSETQ. The CDR3 extends over 14 amino acids. The use of a sample-barcoded 5' primer and a J-beta primer mix characterized a second PCR of about 7 to 12 cycles. Each cDNA molecule received a tag from a template-switch adaptor that had 12 random nucleotides. Each CDR3 protein gets one entry after TCRdb re-called the 5' RACE reads with MiXCR. The repertoire consists of some 760,000 distinct CDR3 sequences, with about 25% occurring once and the leading ten covering roughly 9%. Comments on this clonotype: As yet, its antigen is unknown.

The sample was also linked to a second study, of T cells of mothers and their children. From that report: None of the identified T cell clones proved to be persistent microchimeric clones.

Specimen: blood. The receptor was isolated from a boy between 10 and 17 years old in good health. This chain uses TRBV5-1 with TRBJ2-5; perhaps TRBD1 as D (5 bases). CDR3 amino acids: CASSPQGPRETQYF. CDR3 DNA: TGCGCCAGCAGCCCGCAGGGCCCCCGGGAGACCCAGTACTTC.